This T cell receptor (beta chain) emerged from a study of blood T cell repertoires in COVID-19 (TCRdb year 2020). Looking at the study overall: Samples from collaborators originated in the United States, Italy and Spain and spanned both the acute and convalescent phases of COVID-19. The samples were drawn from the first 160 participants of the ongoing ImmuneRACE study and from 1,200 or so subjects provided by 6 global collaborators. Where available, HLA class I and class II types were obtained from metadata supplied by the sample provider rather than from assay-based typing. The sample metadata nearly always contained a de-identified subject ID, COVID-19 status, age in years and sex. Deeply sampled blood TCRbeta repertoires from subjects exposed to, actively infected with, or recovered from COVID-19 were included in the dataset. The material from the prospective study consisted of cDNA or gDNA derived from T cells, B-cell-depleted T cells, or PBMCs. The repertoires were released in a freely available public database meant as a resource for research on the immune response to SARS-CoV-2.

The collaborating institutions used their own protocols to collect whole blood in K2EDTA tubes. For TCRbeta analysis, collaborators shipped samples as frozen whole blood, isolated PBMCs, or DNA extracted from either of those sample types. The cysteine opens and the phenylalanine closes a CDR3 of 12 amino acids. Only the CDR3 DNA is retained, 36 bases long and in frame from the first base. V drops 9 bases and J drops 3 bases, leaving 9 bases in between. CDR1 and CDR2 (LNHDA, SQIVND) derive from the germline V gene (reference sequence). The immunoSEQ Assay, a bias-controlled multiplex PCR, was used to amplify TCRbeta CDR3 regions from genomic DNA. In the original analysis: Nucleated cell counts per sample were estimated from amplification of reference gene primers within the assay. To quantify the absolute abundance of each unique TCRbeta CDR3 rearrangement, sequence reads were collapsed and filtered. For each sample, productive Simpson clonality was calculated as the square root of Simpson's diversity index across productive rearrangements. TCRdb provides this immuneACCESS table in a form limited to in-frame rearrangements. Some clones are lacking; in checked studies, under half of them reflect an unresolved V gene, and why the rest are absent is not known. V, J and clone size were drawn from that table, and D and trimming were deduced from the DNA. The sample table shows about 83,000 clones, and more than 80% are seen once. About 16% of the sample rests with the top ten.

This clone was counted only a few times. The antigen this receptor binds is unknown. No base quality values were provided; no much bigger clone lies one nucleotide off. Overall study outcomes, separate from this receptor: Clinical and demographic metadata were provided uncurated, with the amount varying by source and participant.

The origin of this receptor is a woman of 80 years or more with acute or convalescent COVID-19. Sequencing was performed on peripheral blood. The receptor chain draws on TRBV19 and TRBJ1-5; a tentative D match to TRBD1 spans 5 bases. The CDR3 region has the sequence CASMDNNQPQHF. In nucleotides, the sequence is TGTGCCAGCATGGACAACAATCAGCCCCAGCATTTT. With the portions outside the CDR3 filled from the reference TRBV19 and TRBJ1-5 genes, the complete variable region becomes DGGITQSPKYLFRKEGQNVTLSCEQNLNHDAMYWYRQDPGQGLRLIYYSQIVNDFQKGDIAEGYSVSREKKESFPLTVTSAQKNPTAFYLCASMDNNQPQHFGDGTRLSIL.